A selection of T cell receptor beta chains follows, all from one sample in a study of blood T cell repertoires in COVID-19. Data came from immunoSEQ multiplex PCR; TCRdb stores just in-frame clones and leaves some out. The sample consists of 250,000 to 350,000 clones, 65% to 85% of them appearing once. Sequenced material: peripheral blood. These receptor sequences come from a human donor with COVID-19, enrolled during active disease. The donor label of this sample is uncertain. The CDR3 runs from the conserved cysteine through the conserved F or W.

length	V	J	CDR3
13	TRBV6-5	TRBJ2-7	CASSYRQVGEQYF
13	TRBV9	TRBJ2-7	CASSGLAGAEQYF
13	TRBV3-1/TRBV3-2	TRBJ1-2	CASSLLQNYGYTF
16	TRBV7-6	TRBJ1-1	CASSTRTGGGNTEAFF
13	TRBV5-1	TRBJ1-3	CASSATGRNTIYF
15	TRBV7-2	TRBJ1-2	CASSPRPVSGYGYTF
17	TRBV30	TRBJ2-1	CAWSVPRAGGDLNEQFF
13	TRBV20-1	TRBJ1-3	CSASPRPGNTIYF
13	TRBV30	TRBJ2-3	CAWSPGQGRAQYF
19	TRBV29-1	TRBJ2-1	CSVEDGTSGHTGPHNEQFF
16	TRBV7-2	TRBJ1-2	CASSLFRGGLNYGYTF
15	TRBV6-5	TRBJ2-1	CASVGLGLAGNEQFF
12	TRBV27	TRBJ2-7	CASDRDNYEQYF
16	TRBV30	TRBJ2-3	CAWSVFAGGITDTQYF
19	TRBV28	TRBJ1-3	CASSLWPQGVFSSGNTIYF
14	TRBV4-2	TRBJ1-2	CASSLIGVNYGYTF
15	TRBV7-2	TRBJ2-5	CASSLAGDFQETQYF
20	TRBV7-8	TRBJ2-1	CASSPRGLAGGSIPSDEQFF
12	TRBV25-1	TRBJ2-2	CASSPDVGELFF
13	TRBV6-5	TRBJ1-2	CASSWTGTYGYTF
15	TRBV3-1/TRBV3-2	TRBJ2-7	CASSPTGSRRPEQYF
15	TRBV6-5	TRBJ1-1	CASSFSTGAGTEAFF
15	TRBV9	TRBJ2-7	CASSVSGGFFNEQYF
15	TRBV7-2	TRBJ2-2	CASSLRQGNTGELFF
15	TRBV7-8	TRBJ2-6	CASSFAFAGANVLTF
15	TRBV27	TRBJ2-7	CASRLQGPPSYEQYF
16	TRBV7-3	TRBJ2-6	CASSLDSISGANVLTF
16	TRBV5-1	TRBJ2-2	CASSLNRFANTGELFF
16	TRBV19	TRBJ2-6	CASSIVPGAGANVLTF
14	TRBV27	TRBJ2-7	CASNIRQGDKGQYF
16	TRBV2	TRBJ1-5	CASSPTVVSGNQPQHF
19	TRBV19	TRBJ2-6	CASSIGVLAGGSGANVLTF
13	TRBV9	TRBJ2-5	CASSPRLSGTQYF
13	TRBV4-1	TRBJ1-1	CASSPLGGPLAFF
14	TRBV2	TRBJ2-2	CASSEQRYTGELFF
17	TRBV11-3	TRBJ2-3	CATSRGVLAGGTDTQYF
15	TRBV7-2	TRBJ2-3	CASSNLAVSTDTQYF
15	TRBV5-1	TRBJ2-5	CASSRLRGTQETQYF
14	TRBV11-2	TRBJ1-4	CASSSDRSSEKLFF
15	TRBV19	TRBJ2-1	CASRYTSGRANEQFF
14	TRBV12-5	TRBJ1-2	CASGLGQGVNGYTF
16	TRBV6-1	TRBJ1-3	CASSVQGPSSGNTIYF
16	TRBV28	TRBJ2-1	CASSYAAFQEDNEQFF
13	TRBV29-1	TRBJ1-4	CSVRTGTVEKLFF
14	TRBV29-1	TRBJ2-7	CSVARDRGVYEQYF
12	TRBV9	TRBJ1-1	CASSVRDTEAFF
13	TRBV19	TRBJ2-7	CASNEGRGDEQYF
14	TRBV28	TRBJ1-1	CASSSRTANTEAFF
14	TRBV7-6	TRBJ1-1	CASSLEGVHTEAFF
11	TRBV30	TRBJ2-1	CAWSTGNEQFF
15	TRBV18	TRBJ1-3	CASSPSGSTGNTIYF
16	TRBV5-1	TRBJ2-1	CASSLDRLAGVVEQFF
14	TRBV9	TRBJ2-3	CASSVGTGTDTQYF